The rows below give T cell receptor beta chains drawn from one sample of a study of T cells in Graves' hyperthyroidism and ophthalmopathy. TCRdb independently ran MiXCR on the multiplex PCR reads; one entry per CDR3 protein. Of about 350,000 distinct CDR3 sequences detected, over 15% appear once; the ten largest clones hold around a sixth. Sequenced material: blood. Receptors were obtained from a woman in her 40s with Graves' ophthalmopathy. The CDR3 runs from the conserved cysteine through the conserved F or W. A D gene is named only where the DNA matches it firmly. Expanded clones get a size class; other rows say once, few or many, or leave the size out.

J gene	D gene	clone size	V gene	CDR3 length	CDR3 protein	CDR3 DNA
TRBJ1-2	TRBD1	many	TRBV6-1	14	CASRLPGQNYGYTF	TGTGCCAGCAGGCTTCCGGGACAGAACTATGGCTACACCTTC
TRBJ1-5	TRBD1	many	TRBV19	15	CASSTGTDSNQPQHF	TGTGCCAGTAGCACAGGGACAGACAGCAATCAGCCCCAGCATTTT
TRBJ1-1	TRBD1	many	TRBV11-2	18	CASSLVEGTGGFGTEAFF	TGTGCCAGCAGCTTAGTCGAAGGGACAGGGGGTTTTGGCACTGAAGCTTTCTTT
TRBJ1-2	TRBD1	many	TRBV2	15	CASSITGTGRYGYTF	TGTGCCAGCAGTATAACCGGGACAGGCCGATATGGCTACACCTTC
TRBJ1-2	NA	once	TRBV6-2/TRBV6-3	14	CASSSLLAVNGYIF	TGTGCCAGCAGTTCGCTCCTGGCGGTTAATGGCTACATCTTC
TRBJ1-1	TRBD1	NA	TRBV6-5	13	CASSYQGTAKAFF	TGTGCCAGCAGTTACCAGGGGACAGCAAAAGCTTTCTTT
TRBJ2-7	NA	many	TRBV10-3	12	CAIGTISYEQYF	TGTGCCATCGGGACCATATCCTACGAGCAGTACTTC
TRBJ2-2	TRBD2	many	TRBV3-1	16	CASSQILAGKTGELFF	TGTGCCAGCAGCCAGATACTAGCGGGGAAGACCGGGGAGCTGTTTTTT
TRBJ2-7	NA	NA	TRBV6-2/TRBV6-3	13	CAAKGGRSDEQYF	TGTGCCGCCAAAGGGGGGAGATCGGACGAGCAGTACTTC
TRBJ1-1	TRBD1	many	TRBV5-1	15	CASSRGQGVNTEAFF	TGCGCCAGCAGCCGAGGACAGGGTGTGAACACTGAAGCTTTCTTT
TRBJ2-7	NA	NA	TRBV20-1	12	CSARDSSYEQYF	TGCAGTGCTAGAGACAGCTCCTACGAGCAGTACTTC
TRBJ2-5	TRBD2	few	TRBV2	16	CASSSHLAGGQETQYF	TGTGCCAGCAGCTCTCATCTAGCGGGAGGCCAAGAGACTCAGTACTTC
TRBJ1-2	NA	many	TRBV7-3	13	CASSTTPGYGYTF	TGTGCCAGCAGCACGACTCCGGGCTATGGCTACACCTTC
TRBJ2-4	NA	many	TRBV9	16	CASSVGRTLAKNIQYF	TGTGCCAGCAGCGTTGGTCGGACCCTAGCCAAAAACATTCAGTACTTC
TRBJ2-2	NA	many	TRBV7-8	12	CASANAAGELFF	TGTGCCAGCGCGAACGCCGCCGGGGAGCTGTTTTTT
TRBJ2-3	TRBD1	many	TRBV6-5	15	CASSYGTGVRNTQYF	TGTGCCAGCAGTTACGGGACAGGGGTGAGAAATACGCAGTATTTT
TRBJ2-5	TRBD2	many	TRBV11-2	17	CASSLPYSSGRKETQYF	TGTGCCAGCAGCTTACCCTATTCTAGCGGGAGGAAAGAGACCCAGTACTTC
TRBJ1-2	TRBD1	many	TRBV20-1	18	CSATFSVGGLDFNYGYTF	TGCAGTGCTACGTTCAGTGTAGGGGGCCTGGACTTTAACTATGGCTACACCTTC
TRBJ1-1	NA	many	TRBV28	15	CASSLLAGMNTEAFF	TGTGCCAGCAGTTTACTCGCGGGGATGAACACTGAAGCTTTCTTT
TRBJ2-7	TRBD1	many	TRBV28	14	CASSLRGNRGEQYF	TGTGCCAGCAGTTTAAGGGGAAACAGGGGGGAGCAGTACTTC
TRBJ2-2	NA	many	TRBV2	15	CASSEMRLNTGELFF	TGTGCCAGCAGTGAGATGCGCCTGAACACCGGGGAGCTGTTTTTT
TRBJ2-7	NA	many	TRBV28	13	CASSSTWLGEQYF	TGTGCCAGCAGTTCTACATGGTTGGGGGAGCAGTACTTC
TRBJ1-1	TRBD1	many	TRBV28	15	CASSNRGQRNTEAFF	TGTGCCAGCAGCAACAGGGGGCAACGGAACACTGAAGCTTTCTTT
TRBJ1-5	NA	many	TRBV20-1	13	CSAIPTGNQPQHF	TGCAGTGCTATCCCCACAGGGAATCAGCCCCAGCATTTT
TRBJ2-2	TRBD1	many	TRBV11-2	14	CASSLQGDTGELFF	TGTGCCAGCAGCTTACAGGGGGACACCGGGGAGCTGTTTTTT
TRBJ2-7	TRBD1	many	TRBV29-1	13	CSVSGTGAYEQYF	TGCAGCGTTTCCGGGACAGGGGCCTACGAGCAGTACTTC
TRBJ1-2	TRBD1	many	TRBV5-6	14	CASSSTQGNYGYTF	TGTGCCAGCAGCTCGACACAGGGGAACTATGGCTACACCTTC
TRBJ1-1	NA	NA	TRBV25-1	19	CASSKYLAGDRVMNTVAFF	TGTGCCAGCAGTAAATATCTAGCGGGGGATCGGGTGATGAACACTGTAGCTTTCTTT
TRBJ1-2	NA	many	TRBV28	14	CASKGPDSNYGYTF	TGTGCCAGCAAGGGGCCCGACAGTAACTATGGCTACACCTTC
TRBJ1-5	NA	many	TRBV6-1	12	CASSDGNQPQHF	TGTGCCAGCAGTGACGGCAATCAGCCCCAGCATTTT
TRBJ2-7	NA	many	TRBV7-2	14	CASSSGTISYEQYF	TGTGCCAGCAGCTCAGGGACAATCTCCTACGAGCAGTACTTC
TRBJ2-7	NA	many	TRBV13	14	CASSVRQSSYEQYF	TGTGCCAGCAGCGTCCGACAGAGCTCCTACGAGCAGTACTTC
TRBJ1-1	TRBD1	many	TRBV6-2/TRBV6-3	17	CASSYPGQGPSNTEAFF	TGTGCCAGCAGTTACCCGGGACAGGGACCTTCGAACACTGAAGCTTTCTTT
TRBJ1-5	TRBD1	many	TRBV28	15	CASSRGRGRNQPQHF	TGTGCCAGCAGCCGGGGAAGGGGGCGTAATCAGCCCCAGCATTTT
TRBJ2-7	NA	many	TRBV29-1	14	CSVDGRADGYEQYF	TGCAGCGTTGACGGGCGGGCGGATGGGTACGAGCAGTACTTC
TRBJ2-6	TRBD1	many	TRBV6-2/TRBV6-3	17	CASTKNQGAKGANVLTF	TGTGCCAGCACCAAAAACCAGGGGGCGAAAGGGGCCAACGTCCTGACTTTC
TRBJ2-4	TRBD1	few	TRBV7-9	15	CASSLTGGEWNIQYF	TGTGCCAGCAGCTTGACAGGGGGCGAGTGGAACATTCAGTACTTC
TRBJ1-1	NA	many	TRBV5-1	15	CASSLQVGMNTEAFF	TGCGCCAGCAGCTTGCAGGTGGGAATGAACACTGAAGCTTTCTTT
TRBJ2-5	TRBD2	many	TRBV9	16	CASSRGLAGEGETQYF	TGTGCCAGCAGCCGGGGACTAGCGGGAGAGGGGGAGACCCAGTACTTC
TRBJ1-2	TRBD1	many	TRBV4-3	15	CASSQGSKGAGGYTF	TGCGCCAGCAGCCAAGGTTCGAAGGGGGCCGGAGGCTACACCTTC